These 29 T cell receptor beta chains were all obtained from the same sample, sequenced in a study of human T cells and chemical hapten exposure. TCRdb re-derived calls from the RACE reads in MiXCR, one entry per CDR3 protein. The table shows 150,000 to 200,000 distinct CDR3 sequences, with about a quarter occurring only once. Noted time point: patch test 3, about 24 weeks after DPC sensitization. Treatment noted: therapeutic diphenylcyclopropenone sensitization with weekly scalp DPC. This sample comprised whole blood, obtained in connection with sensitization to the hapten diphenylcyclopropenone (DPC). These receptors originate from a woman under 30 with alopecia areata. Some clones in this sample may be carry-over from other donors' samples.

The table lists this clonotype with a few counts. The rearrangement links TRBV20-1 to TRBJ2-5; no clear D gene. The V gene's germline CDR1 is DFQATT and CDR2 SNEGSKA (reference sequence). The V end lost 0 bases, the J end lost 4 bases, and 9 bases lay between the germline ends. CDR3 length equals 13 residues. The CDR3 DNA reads TGCAGTGCTAGAGATCGGGTGGTAGAGACCCAGTACTTC. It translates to CSARDRVVETQYF.

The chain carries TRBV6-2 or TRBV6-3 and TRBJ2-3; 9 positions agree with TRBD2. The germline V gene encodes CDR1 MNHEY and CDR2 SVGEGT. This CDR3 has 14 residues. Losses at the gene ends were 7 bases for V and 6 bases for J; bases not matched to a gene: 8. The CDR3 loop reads CASNSGGPTDTQYF. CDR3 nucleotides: TGTGCCAGCAACAGCGGGGGGCCCACGGATACGCAGTATTTT.

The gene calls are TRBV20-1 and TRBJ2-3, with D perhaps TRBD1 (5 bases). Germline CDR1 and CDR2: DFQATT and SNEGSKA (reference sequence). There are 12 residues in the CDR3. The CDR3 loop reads CRTDSFTDTQYF. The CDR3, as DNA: TGCAGGACTGACAGCTTCACAGATACGCAGTATTTT.

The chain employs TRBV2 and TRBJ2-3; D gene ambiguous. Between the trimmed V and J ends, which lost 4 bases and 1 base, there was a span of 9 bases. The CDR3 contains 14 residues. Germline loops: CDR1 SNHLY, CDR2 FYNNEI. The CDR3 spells CASSVLSRTDTQYF. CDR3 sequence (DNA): TGTGCCAGCAGTGTTCTTAGCCGCACAGATACGCAGTATTTT.

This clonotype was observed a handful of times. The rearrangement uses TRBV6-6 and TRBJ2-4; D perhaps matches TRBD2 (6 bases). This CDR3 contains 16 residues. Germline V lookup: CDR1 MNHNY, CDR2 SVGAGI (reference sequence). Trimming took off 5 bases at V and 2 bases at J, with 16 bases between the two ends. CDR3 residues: CASSDGGLDTKNIQYF. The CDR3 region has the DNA TGTGCCAGCAGTGACGGGGGTCTGGATACCAAAAACATTCAGTACTTC.

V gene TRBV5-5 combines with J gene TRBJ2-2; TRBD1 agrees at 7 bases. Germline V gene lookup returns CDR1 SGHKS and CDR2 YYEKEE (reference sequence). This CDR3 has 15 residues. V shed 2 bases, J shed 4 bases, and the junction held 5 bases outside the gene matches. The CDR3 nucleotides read TGTGCCAGCAGCTTCCGACAGGGTACCACCGGGGAGCTGTTTTTT. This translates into CASSFRQGTTGELFF.

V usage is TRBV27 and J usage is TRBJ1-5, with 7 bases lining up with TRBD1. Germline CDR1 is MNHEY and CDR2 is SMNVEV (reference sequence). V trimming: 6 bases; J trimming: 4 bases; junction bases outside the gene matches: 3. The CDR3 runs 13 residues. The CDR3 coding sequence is TGTGCCAGCAGGGGGACAGTAAATCAGCCCCAGCATTTT. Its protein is CASRGTVNQPQHF.

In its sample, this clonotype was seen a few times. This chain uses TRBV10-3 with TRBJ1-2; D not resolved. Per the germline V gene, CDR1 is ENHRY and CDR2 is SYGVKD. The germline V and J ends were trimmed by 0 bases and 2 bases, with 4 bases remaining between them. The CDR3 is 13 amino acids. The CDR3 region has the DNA TGTGCCATCAGTGAGTCGGCAAACTATGGCTACACCTTC. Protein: CAISESANYGYTF.

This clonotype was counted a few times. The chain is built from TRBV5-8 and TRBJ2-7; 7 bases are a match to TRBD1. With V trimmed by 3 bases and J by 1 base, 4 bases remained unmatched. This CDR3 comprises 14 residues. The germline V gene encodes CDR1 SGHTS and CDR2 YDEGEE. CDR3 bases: TGTGCCAGCAGCTACGACAGGGCTTCCTACGAGCAGTACTTC. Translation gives CASSYDRASYEQYF. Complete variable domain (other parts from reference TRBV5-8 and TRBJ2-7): EAGVTQSPTHLIKTRGQQATLRCSPISGHTSVYWYQQALGLGLQFLLWYDEGEERNRGNFPPRFSGRQFPNYSSELNVNALELEDSALYLCASSYDRASYEQYFGPGTRLTVT.

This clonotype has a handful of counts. The CDR3 loop reads CASSAGDRGVTEAFF. In DNA form, the CDR3 reads TGCGCCAGCAGCGCAGGTGACAGAGGGGTTACTGAAGCTTTCTTT. This chain links TRBV5-1 with TRBJ1-1, with TRBD1 as a possible D gene (5 bases). The CDR3 runs 15 residues. Trimming removed 4 bases at V and 5 bases at J, with 18 bases between. Germline V gene data show CDR1 as SGHRS and CDR2 as YFSETQ.

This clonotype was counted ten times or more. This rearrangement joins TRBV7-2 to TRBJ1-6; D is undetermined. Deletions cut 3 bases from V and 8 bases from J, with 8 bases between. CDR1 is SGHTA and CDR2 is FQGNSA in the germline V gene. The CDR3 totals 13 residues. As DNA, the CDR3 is TGTGCCAGCAGCTTTACGTGGGATTCACCCCTCCACTTT. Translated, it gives CASSFTWDSPLHF.

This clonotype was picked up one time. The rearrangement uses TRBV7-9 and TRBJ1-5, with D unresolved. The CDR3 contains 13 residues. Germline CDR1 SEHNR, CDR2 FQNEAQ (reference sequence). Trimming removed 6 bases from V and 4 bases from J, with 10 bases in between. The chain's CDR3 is CASSHGTNQPQHF. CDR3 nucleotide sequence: TGTGCCAGCAGTCATGGTACTAATCAGCCCCAGCATTTT.

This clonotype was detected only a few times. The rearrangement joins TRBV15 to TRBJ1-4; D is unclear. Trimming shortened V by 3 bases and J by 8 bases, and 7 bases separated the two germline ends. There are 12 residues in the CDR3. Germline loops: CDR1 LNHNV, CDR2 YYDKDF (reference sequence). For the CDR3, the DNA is TGTGCCACCAGCAGTTCAGGAGAAAAACTGTTTTTT. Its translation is CATSSSGEKLFF.

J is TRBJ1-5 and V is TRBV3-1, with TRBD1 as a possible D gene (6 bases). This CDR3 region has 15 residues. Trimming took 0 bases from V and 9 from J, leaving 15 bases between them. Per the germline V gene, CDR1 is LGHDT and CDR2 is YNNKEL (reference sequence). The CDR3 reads CASSQDSLTRGPQHF. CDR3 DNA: TGTGCCAGCAGCCAAGACTCACTGACCAGGGGGCCCCAGCATTTT.

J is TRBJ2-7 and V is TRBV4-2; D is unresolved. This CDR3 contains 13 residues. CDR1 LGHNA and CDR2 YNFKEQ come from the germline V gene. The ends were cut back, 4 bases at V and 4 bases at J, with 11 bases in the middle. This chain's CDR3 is CASSRVGSYEQYF. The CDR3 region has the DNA TGTGCCAGCAGCCGGGTTGGCAGTTACGAGCAGTACTTC.

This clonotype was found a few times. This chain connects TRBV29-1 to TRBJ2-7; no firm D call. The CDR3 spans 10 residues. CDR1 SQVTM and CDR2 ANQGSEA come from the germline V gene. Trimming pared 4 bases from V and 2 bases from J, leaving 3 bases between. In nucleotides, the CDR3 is TGCAGCGTTGGTGCCTACGAGCAGTACTTC. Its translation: CSVGAYEQYF.

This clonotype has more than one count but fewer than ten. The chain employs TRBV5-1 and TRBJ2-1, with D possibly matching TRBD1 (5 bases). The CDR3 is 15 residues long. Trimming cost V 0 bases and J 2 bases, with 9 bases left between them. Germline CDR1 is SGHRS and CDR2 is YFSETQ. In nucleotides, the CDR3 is TGCGCCAGCAGCTTGGCAGGGCTCCCCTACAATGAGCAGTTCTTC. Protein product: CASSLAGLPYNEQFF.

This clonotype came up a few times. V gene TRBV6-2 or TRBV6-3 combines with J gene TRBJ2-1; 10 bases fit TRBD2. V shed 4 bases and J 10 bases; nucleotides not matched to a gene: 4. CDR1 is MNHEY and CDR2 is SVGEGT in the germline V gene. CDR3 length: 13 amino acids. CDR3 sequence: CASSSLAGEEQFF. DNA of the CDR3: TGTGCCAGCAGTTCCCTAGCGGGAGAGGAGCAGTTCTTC.

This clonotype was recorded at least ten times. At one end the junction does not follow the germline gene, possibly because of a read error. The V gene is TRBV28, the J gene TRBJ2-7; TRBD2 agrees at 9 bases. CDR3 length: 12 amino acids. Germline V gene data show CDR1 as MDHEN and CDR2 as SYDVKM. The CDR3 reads CASSRDLAGTLF. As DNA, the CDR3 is TGTGCCAGCAGTAGGGACCTAGCGGGAACTCTCTTC.

The CDR3 nucleotides are TGCGCCAGCAGGCAAGCGGGAAATCCCCACGAGCAGTACTTC. It is translated as CASRQAGNPHEQYF. This rearrangement joins TRBV5-1 to TRBJ2-7; 7 nucleotides match TRBD2. The V gene end was trimmed by 5 bases and the J gene end by 5 bases; junction bases not matched to a gene: 10. In germline, CDR1 is SGHRS, CDR2 YFSETQ. The CDR3 runs to 14 residues. Drawing the rest from reference TRBV5-1 and TRBJ2-7, the complete variable domain is KAGVTQTPRYLIKTRGQQVTLSCSPISGHRSVSWYQQTPGQGLQFLFEYFSETQRNKGNFPGRFSGRQFSNSRSEMNVSTLELGDSALYLCASRQAGNPHEQYFGPGTRLTVT.

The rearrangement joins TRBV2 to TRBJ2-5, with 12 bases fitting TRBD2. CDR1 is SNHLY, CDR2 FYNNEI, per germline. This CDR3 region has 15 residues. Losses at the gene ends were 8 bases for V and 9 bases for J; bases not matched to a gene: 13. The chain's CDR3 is CASRLAGGPGMSQYF. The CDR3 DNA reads TGTGCCAGCCGGCTAGCGGGAGGGCCGGGAATGTCCCAGTACTTC.

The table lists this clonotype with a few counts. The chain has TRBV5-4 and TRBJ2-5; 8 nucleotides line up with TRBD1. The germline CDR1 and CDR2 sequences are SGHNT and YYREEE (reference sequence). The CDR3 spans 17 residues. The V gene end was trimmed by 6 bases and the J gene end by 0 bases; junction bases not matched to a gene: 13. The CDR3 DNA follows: TGTGCCAGCACCCCCGGGACAGGAATGCTGTACCAAGAGACCCAGTACTTC. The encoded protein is CASTPGTGMLYQETQYF.

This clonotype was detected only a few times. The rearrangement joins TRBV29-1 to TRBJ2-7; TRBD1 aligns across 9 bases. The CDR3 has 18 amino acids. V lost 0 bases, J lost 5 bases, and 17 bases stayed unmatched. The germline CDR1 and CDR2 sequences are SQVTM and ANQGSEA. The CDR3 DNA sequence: TGCAGCGTTGAAGATCCCCGCAGCCGGGGACAGGGTCGCGACGAGCAGTACTTC. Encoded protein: CSVEDPRSRGQGRDEQYF.

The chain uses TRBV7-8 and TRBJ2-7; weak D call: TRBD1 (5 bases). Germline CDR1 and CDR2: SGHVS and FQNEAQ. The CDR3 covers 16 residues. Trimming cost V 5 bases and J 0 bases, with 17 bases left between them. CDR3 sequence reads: CASSPLGQGSSYEQYF. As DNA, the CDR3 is TGTGCCAGCAGCCCGCTCGGCCAGGGAAGCTCCTACGAGCAGTACTTC.

The CDR3 loop reads CSVPAGGKRRQYF. DNA for the CDR3: TGCAGCGTTCCCGCAGGGGGAAAGCGGAGGCAGTACTTC. The V call is TRBV29-1, the J call TRBJ2-7, with 7 bases that match TRBD1. V lost 5 bases to trimming and J lost 9 bases; unmatched junction nucleotides: 13. The CDR3 covers 13 residues. The germline V gene encodes CDR1 SQVTM and CDR2 ANQGSEA.

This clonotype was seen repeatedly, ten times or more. CDR3 amino acids: CASGGVYEQYF. The DNA of the CDR3 is TGTGCCAGCGGGGGGGTTTACGAGCAGTACTTC. V usage is TRBV25-1 and J usage is TRBJ2-7; TRBD2 agrees at 7 bases. This CDR3 is 11 amino acids long. Trimming cost V 8 bases and J 4 bases; bases outside gene matches: 2. The V gene's germline CDR1 is MGHDK and CDR2 SYGVNS.

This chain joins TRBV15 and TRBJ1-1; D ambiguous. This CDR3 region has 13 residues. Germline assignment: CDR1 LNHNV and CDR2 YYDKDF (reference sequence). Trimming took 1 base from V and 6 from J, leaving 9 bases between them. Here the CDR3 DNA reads TGTGCCACCAGCAGAGGCCGAGGACCTGAAGCTTTCTTT. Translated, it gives CATSRGRGPEAFF.

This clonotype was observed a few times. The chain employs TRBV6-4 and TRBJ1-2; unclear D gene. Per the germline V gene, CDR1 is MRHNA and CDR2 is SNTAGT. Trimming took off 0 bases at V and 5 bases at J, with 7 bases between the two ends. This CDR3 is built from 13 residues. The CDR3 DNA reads TGTGCCAGCAGTGACTCAGAAGGTTATGGCTACACCTTC. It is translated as CASSDSEGYGYTF.

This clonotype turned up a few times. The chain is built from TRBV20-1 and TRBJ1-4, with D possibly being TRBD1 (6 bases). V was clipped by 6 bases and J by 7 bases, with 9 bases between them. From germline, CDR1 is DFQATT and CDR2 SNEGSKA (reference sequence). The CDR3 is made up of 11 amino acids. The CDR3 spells CSAEGGEKLFF. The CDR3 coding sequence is TGCAGTGCGGAAGGGGGTGAAAAACTGTTTTTT.